A single sample gave rise to the 2 T cell receptor beta chains below, sequenced in a study of neoadjuvant nivolumab and ipilimumab in lung cancer. The method was immunoSEQ multiplex PCR; TCRdb's version includes in-frame clones alone and lacks a portion of them. The data show under 15,000 clones, around two thirds seen once. The sample was peripheral blood, taken after neoadjuvant nivolumab, alone or with ipilimumab, at or shortly before surgery. The receptors derive from an adult with non-small cell lung cancer.

The rearrangement joins TRBV7-9 to TRBJ1-2; D is possibly TRBD1 (6 bases). The germline gives CDR1 SEHNR, CDR2 FQNEAQ (reference sequence). Trimming left V 5 bases short and J 8 bases short, with 18 bases between. The CDR3 totals 14 residues. The CDR3 DNA reads as TGTGCCAGCAGCCCCTCCCGAGGGGGTTGGGGCTACACCTTC. This codes for CASSPSRGGWGYTF.

The V gene is TRBV7-9, the J gene TRBJ1-1; D might be TRBD1 (5 bases). Trimming shortened V by 7 bases and J by 1 base, and 10 bases separated the two germline ends. Germline V gene sequence: CDR1 SEHNR, CDR2 FQNEAQ (reference sequence). The CDR3 length is 13 residues. CDR3 loop: CASMGVGNTEAFF. As DNA, the CDR3 is TGTGCCAGCATGGGGGTCGGGAACACTGAAGCTTTCTTT.